This T cell receptor beta chain came from a study of blood T cell repertoires in COVID-19. Whole-study context: Sample material is recorded as cDNA or gDNA derived from T cells, B-cell-depleted T cells, or PBMCs.

Sequencing used immunoSEQ multiplex PCR; TCRdb keeps in-frame clones, though not all of them. The sample includes fewer than 65,000 clones, 70% to 90% of them seen just once. CDR3 size: 18 residues. Trimming cost V 0 bases and J 0 bases; bases outside gene matches: 9. Germline CDR1 reads SGHAT; CDR2 reads FQNNGV. This chain connects TRBV11-2 to TRBJ1-1; 8 bases match TRBD1. This sequence originates from a man aged 60-69 years with acute or convalescent COVID-19. Material for sequencing was peripheral blood. This CDR3 is CASSLDETGTGLNTEAFF. The CDR3 DNA follows: TGTGCCAGCAGCTTAGACGAGACCGGGACAGGCTTGAACACTGAAGCTTTCTTT.